What follows are 6 T cell receptor beta chains derived from one specimen sequenced in a study of blood T cells in healthy people across ages. Next came a second PCR, run for roughly 6 to 11 cycles, which used a sample-barcoded 5' primer along with a J-beta primer mix. TCRdb redid the calling of the 5' RACE reads with MiXCR, one entry per CDR3 protein. This table has 800,000 or so distinct CDR3 sequences, around a quarter appearing once. This sample was shared with a second study, whose subject was T cells of mothers and their children.

The sample consisted of blood. These receptors were obtained from a boy younger than 18 in good health.

This clonotype was picked up a small number of times. The V and J genes are TRBV24-1 and TRBJ1-2; D gene unclear. Germline loops: CDR1 KGHDR, CDR2 SFDVKD. V lost 3 bases and J 7 bases, leaving 11 bases between the germline ends. This CDR3 spans 13 amino acids. The CDR3 coding sequence is TGTGCCACCAGTGATGTCACCTCTCGTGGCTACACCTTC. Its protein is CATSDVTSRGYTF.

V is TRBV7-2 and J is TRBJ2-3, with 7 bases that match TRBD2. V gave up 0 bases and J gave up 4 bases; unmatched junction bases: 7. Looked up from germline, CDR1 is SGHTA and CDR2 is FQGNSA. The CDR3 runs to 16 residues. CDR3 loop: CASSLASGRVADTQYF. As DNA, the CDR3 is TGTGCCAGCAGCTTAGCTAGCGGGCGTGTCGCAGATACGCAGTATTTT.

This clonotype showed up just a few times. The CDR3 DNA reads as TGTGCCAGCAGCCCGGACGGGACTAGCGGGGGGATGTACTTC. Translated: CASSPDGTSGGMYF. V is TRBV11-2 and J is TRBJ2-7; 15 bases fit TRBD2. The ends lost 5 bases at V and 12 bases at J; junction bases unmatched: 8. The CDR3 totals 14 residues. Germline V gene lookup returns CDR1 SGHAT and CDR2 FQNNGV.

This clonotype was observed a few times. An end of the junction does not agree with germline; a read error may underlie this. The chain uses TRBV25-1 and TRBJ2-5; D perhaps matches TRBD1 (6 bases). Germline CDR1 is MGHDK and CDR2 is SYGVNS. The CDR3 totals 13 residues. Here the CDR3 DNA reads TGTGTCAGCAGTGAATGGCAGGGGGAGACCCAGTACTTC. Protein sequence: CVSSEWQGETQYF.

This rearrangement joins TRBV4-3 to TRBJ2-7; D is tentatively TRBD1 or TRBD2 (6 bases each). Trimming removed 1 base from V and 3 bases from J, with 13 bases in between. Per the germline V gene, CDR1 is LGHNA and CDR2 is YSLEER. The CDR3 runs 15 residues. As DNA, the CDR3 is TGCGCCAGCAGCCAAGGGAGAGGGGGAGGCTACGAGCAGTACTTC. Residues: CASSQGRGGGYEQYF.

The CDR3 spells CASSPWGTSGMKETQYF. As DNA, the CDR3 is TGCGCCAGCAGCCCTTGGGGGACTAGCGGAATGAAAGAGACCCAGTACTTC. The rearrangement uses TRBV4-3 and TRBJ2-5; the match to TRBD2 covers 11 bases. The V gene's germline CDR1 is LGHNA and CDR2 YSLEER. With V trimmed by 4 bases and J by 3 bases, 10 bases remained unmatched. The length of the CDR3 is 17 residues.